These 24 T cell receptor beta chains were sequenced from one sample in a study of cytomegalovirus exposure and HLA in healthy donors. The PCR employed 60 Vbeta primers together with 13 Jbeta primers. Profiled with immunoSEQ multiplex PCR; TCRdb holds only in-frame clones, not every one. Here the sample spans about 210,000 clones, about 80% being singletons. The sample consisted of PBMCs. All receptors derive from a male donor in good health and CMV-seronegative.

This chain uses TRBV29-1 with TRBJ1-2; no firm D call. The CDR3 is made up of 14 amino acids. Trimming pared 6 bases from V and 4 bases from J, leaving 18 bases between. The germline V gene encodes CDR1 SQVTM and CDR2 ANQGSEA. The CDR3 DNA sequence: TGCAGCGTGGACCGGGGAGTTGAGGTCTATGGCTACACCTTC. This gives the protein CSVDRGVEVYGYTF.

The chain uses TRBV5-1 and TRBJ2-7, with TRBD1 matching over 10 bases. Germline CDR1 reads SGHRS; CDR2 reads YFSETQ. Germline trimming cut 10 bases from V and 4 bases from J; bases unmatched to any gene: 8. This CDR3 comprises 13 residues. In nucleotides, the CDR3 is TGCGCCTCAAAAAGGGACAGGGGATACGAGCAGTACTTC. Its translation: CASKRDRGYEQYF.

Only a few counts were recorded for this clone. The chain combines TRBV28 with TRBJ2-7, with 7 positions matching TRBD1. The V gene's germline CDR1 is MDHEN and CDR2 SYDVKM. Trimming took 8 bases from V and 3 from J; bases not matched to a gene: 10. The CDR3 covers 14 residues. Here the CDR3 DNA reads TGTGCCAGCCTGAACAGGGGCGTAGGCTACGAGCAGTACTTC. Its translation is CASLNRGVGYEQYF.

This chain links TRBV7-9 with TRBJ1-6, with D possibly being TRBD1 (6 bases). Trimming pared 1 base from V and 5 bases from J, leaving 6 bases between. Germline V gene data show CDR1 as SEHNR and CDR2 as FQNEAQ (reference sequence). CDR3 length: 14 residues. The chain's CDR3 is CASSLGTDNSPLHF. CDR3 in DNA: TGTGCCAGCAGCTTAGGGACAGATAATTCACCCCTCCACTTT.

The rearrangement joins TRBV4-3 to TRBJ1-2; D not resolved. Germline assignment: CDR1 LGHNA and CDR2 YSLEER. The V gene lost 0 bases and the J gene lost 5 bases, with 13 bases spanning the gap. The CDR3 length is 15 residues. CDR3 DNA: TGCGCCAGCAGCCAAGATCATCGAGCCGCTTATGGCTACACCTTC. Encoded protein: CASSQDHRAAYGYTF.

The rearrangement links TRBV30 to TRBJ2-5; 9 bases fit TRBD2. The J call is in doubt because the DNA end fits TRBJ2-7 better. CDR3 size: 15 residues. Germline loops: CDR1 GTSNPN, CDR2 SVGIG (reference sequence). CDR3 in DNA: TGTGCCTGGAGTGTATTTAGCGGGAGCTCCTACGAGCAGTACTTC. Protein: CAWSVFSGSSYEQYF.

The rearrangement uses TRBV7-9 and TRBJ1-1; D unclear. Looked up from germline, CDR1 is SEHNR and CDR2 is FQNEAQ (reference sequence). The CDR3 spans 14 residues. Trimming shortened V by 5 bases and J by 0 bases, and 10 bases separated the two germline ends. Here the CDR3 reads CASSLRVLNTEAFF. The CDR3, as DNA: TGTGCCAGCAGCCTCCGGGTCTTGAACACTGAAGCTTTCTTT.

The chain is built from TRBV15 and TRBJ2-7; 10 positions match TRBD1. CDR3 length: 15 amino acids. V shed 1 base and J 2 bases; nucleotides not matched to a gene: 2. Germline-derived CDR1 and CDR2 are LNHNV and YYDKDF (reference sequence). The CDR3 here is CATSRVGTGAYEQYF. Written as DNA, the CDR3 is TGTGCCACCAGCAGAGTAGGGACAGGGGCCTACGAGCAGTACTTC. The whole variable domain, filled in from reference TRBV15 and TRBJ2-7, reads DAMVIQNPRYQVTQFGKPVTLSCSQTLNHNVMYWYQQKSSQAPKLLFHYYDKDFNNEADTPDNFQSRRPNTSFCFLDIRSPGLGDTAMYLCATSRVGTGAYEQYFGPGTRLTVT.

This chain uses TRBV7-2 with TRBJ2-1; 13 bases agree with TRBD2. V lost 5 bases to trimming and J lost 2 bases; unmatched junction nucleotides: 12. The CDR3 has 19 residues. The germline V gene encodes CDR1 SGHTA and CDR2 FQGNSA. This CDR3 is CASSLGTSGNLGPYNEQFF. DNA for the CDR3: TGTGCCAGCAGCCTCGGGACTAGCGGGAACTTGGGGCCCTACAATGAGCAGTTCTTC.

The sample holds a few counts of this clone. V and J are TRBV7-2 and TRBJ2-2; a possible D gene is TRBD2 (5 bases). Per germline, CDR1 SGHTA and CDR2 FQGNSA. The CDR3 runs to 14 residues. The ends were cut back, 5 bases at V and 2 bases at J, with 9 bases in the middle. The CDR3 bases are TGTGCCAGCAGCGAGGGTCTCAACACCGGGGAGCTGTTTTTT. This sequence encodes CASSEGLNTGELFF.

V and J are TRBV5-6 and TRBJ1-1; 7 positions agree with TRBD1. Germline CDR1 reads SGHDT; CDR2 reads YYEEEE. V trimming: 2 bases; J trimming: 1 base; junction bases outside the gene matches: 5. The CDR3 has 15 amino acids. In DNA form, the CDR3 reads TGTGCCAGCAGCTTTGTGGGGACAGCGAACACTGAAGCTTTCTTT. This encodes CASSFVGTANTEAFF.

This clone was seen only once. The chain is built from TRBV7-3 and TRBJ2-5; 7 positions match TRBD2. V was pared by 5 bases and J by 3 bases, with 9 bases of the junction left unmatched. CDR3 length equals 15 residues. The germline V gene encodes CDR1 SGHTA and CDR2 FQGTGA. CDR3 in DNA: TGTGCCAGCAGCCCCCGGTCTAGCGGAGAAGAGACCCAGTACTTC. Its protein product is CASSPRSSGEETQYF. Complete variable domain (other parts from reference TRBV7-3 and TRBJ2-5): GAGVSQTPSNKVTEKGKYVELRCDPISGHTALYWYRQSLGQGPEFLIYFQGTGAADDSGLPNDRFFAVRPEGSVSTLKIQRTERGDSAVYLCASSPRSSGEETQYFGPGTRLLVL.

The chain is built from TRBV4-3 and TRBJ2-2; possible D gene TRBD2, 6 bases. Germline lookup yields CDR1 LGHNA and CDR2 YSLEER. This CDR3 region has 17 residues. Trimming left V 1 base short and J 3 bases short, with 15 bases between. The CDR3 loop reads CASSQAPLARYTGELFF. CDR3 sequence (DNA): TGCGCCAGCAGCCAAGCGCCACTAGCCAGATACACCGGGGAGCTGTTTTTT.

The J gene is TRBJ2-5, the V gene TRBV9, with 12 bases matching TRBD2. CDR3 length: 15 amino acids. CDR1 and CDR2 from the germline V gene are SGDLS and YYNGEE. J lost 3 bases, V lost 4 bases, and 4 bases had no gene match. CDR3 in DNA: TGTGCCAGCAGCACATGGACTAGCGGGGAAGAGACCCAGTACTTC. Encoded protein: CASSTWTSGEETQYF.

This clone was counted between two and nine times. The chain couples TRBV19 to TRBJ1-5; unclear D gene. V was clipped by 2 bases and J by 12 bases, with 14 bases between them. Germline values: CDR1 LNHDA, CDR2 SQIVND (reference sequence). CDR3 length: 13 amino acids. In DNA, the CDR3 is TGTGCCAGTAGTATAAGTCGTGCTAACAGCCAGCATTTT. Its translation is CASSISRANSQHF.

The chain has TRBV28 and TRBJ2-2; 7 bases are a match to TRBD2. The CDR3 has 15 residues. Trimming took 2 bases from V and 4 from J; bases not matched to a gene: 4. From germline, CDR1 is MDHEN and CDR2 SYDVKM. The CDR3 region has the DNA TGTGCCAGCAGTTTACCGGGAGGCAGCACCGGGGAGCTGTTTTTT. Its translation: CASSLPGGSTGELFF.

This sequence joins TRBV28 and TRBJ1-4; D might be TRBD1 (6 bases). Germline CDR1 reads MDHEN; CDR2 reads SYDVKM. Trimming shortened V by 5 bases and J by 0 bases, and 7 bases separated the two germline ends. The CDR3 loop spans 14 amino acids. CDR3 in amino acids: CASSRQATNEKLFF. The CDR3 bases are TGTGCCAGCAGTCGACAGGCAACTAATGAAAAACTGTTTTTT.

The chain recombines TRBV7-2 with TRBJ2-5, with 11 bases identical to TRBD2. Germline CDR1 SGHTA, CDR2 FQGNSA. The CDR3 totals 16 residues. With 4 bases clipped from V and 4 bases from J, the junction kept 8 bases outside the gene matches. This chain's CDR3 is CASSSWGSGGVETQYF. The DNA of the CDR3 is TGTGCCAGCAGCTCTTGGGGTAGCGGGGGGGTAGAGACCCAGTACTTC.

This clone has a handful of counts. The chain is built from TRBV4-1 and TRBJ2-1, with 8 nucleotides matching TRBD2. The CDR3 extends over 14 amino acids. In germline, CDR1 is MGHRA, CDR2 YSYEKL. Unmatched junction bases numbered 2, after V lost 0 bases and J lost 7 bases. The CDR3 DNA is TGCGCCAGCAGCCAAGATGGGACTAGGAATGAGCAGTTCTTC. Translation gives CASSQDGTRNEQFF.

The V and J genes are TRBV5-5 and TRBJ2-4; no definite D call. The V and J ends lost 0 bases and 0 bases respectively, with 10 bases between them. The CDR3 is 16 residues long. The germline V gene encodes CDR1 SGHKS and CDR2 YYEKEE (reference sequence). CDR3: CASSLAWAEAKNIQYF. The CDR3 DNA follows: TGTGCCAGCAGCTTGGCCTGGGCCGAAGCCAAAAACATTCAGTACTTC.

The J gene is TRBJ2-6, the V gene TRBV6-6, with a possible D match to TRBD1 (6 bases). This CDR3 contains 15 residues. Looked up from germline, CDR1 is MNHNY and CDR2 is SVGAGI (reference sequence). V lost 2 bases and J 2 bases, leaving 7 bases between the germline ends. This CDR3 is CASSYKGAGANVLTF. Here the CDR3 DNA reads TGTGCCAGCAGTTACAAGGGGGCTGGGGCCAACGTCCTGACTTTC.

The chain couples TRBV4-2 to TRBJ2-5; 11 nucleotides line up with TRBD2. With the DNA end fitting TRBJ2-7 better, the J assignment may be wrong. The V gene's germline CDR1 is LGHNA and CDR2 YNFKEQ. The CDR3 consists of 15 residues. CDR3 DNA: TGTGCCAGCAGCCAAGTGACTAGCGGGGCCTACGAGCAGTACTTC. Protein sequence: CASSQVTSGAYEQYF.

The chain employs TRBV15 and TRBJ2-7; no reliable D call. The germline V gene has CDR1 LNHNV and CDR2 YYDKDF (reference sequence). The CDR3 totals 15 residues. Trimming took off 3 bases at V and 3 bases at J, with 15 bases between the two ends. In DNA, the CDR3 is TGTGCCACCAGCAGTTCAACCGACTTTGGCTACGAGCAGTACTTC. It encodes CATSSSTDFGYEQYF.

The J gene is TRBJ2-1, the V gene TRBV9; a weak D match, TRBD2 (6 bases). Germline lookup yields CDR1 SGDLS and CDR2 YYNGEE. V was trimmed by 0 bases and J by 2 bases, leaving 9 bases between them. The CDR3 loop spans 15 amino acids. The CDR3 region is CASSVDLAAYNEQFF. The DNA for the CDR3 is TGTGCCAGCAGCGTAGACTTAGCGGCCTACAATGAGCAGTTCTTC.